The entry below describes one TCR beta chain. The CDR3 has 13 residues. CDR1 SGHNT and CDR2 YENEEA come from the germline V gene. The V end was cut by 5 bases, the J end by 9 bases, with 13 bases between. The data were obtained in a study of blood T cells in healthy people across ages. For the second PCR, which ran for roughly 7 to 11 cycles, a sample-barcoded 5' primer and a J-beta primer mix were used. Using its own MiXCR run on the 5' RACE reads, TCRdb lists one record per CDR3 protein. The data hold 1.5 million to 2 million distinct CDR3 sequences, with 35% to 50% observed a single time. The chain recombines TRBV11-3 with TRBJ2-2; D gene unclear. The source of this sequence is a human donor in good health. What was sequenced was blood. The CDR3 spells CASSPDQPRELFF. CDR3 nucleotides: TGTGCCAGCAGCCCTGACCAGCCCAGGGAGCTGTTTTTT.